A single sample gave rise to the 17 T cell receptor beta chains below, sequenced in a study of neurological immune-mediated disorders (dated by TCRdb to the late 2010s). The time point tag for this specimen amounts to: longitudinal time-point 3. Library method: 5' RACE. Sequencer: Illumina HiSeq 2500. TCRdb reprocessed the public reads (quality trimming at Q25 with fastp, clone calling with MiXCR) and kept in-frame beta chains. Under each unique CDR3 protein, matching rows form one entry showing the most common genes and DNA. Present in this sample are around 49,000 distinct CDR3 sequences, roughly an eighth of which were seen just once. In total, the top ten clones hold 7% to 10% of the sample. The sequenced sample consisted of PBMCs. The receptors were gathered from a male donor with HTLV-1-associated myelopathy (HAM/TSP).

In this sample, this clonotype turned up many times. V gene TRBV12-3 or TRBV12-4 combines with J gene TRBJ1-1; 7 positions match TRBD1. CDR3 length equals 13 residues. With V trimmed by 7 bases and J by 0 bases, 2 bases remained unmatched. In nucleotides, the CDR3 is TGTGCCAGCAAGGGACAGTTGAACACTGAAGCTTTCTTT. It encodes CASKGQLNTEAFF.

This clonotype has a count of ten or more. The chain employs TRBV9 and TRBJ1-3; a weak D match, TRBD1 (5 bases). This CDR3 is built from 14 residues. In germline, CDR1 is SGDLS, CDR2 YYNGEE. V lost 3 bases to trimming and J lost 4 bases, with 11 bases between them. The CDR3 DNA reads TGTGCCAGCAGCGCAGGGTTGAGCGGAAACACCATATATTTT. It yields the protein CASSAGLSGNTIYF.

This clonotype appeared many times. This chain uses TRBV5-5 with TRBJ2-7; 7 bases map to TRBD2. The V and J ends lost 2 bases and 6 bases, in that order; junction bases with no gene match: 11. In germline, CDR1 is SGHKS, CDR2 YYEKEE (reference sequence). This CDR3 region has 15 residues. This CDR3 is CASSFLGGGDSEQYF. In DNA form, the CDR3 reads TGTGCCAGCAGCTTTCTTGGGGGGGGTGACAGCGAGCAGTACTTC.

This clonotype was recorded at least ten times. V is TRBV5-1 and J is TRBJ2-7, with a weak D call TRBD1 (5 bases). The CDR3 is 15 amino acids. Trimming shortened V by 0 bases and J by 2 bases, and 12 bases separated the two germline ends. Per germline, CDR1 SGHRS and CDR2 YFSETQ. The DNA for the CDR3 is TGCGCCAGCAGCTTGGGGGGCAGGCAGACCTACGAGCAGTACTTC. Its translation: CASSLGGRQTYEQYF.

This clonotype has a count of ten or more. The chain combines TRBV12-3 or TRBV12-4 with TRBJ1-5; possible D gene TRBD1, 5 bases. The CDR3 is made up of 13 amino acids. V lost 5 bases, J lost 4 bases, and 9 bases lay in between. The CDR3 DNA is TGTGCCAGCAGTCCCAGGGAGAATCAGCCCCAGCATTTT. Translated: CASSPRENQPQHF.

The table lists this clonotype with many counts. The rearrangement links TRBV5-4 to TRBJ1-4, with D unclear. Germline V gene data show CDR1 as SGHNT and CDR2 as YYREEE (reference sequence). The germline V and J ends were trimmed by 4 bases and 0 bases, with 10 bases remaining between them. The CDR3 runs 15 residues. The CDR3: CASSERRATNEKLFF. CDR3 sequence (DNA): TGTGCCAGCAGCGAGAGGAGAGCAACTAATGAAAAACTGTTTTTT. Supplemented by reference TRBV5-4 and TRBJ1-4, the full variable domain reads ETGVTQSPTHLIKTRGQQVTLRCSSQSGHNTVSWYQQALGQGPQFIFQYYREEENGRGNFPPRFSGLQFPNYSSELNVNALELDDSALYLCASSERRATNEKLFFGSGTQLSVL.

The sample holds many counts of this clonotype. The chain links TRBV7-8 to TRBJ2-1; a weak D match, TRBD2 (7 bases). This CDR3 comprises 15 residues. V lost 1 base and J lost 9, with 16 bases in between. Germline CDR1 and CDR2: SGHVS and FQNEAQ. Here the CDR3 reads CASSLGGGAGSEQFF. As DNA, the CDR3 is TGTGCCAGCAGCTTAGGAGGGGGGGCGGGCAGTGAGCAGTTCTTC.

This clonotype was seen ten or more times. The chain uses TRBV6-6 and TRBJ2-7, with D tentatively TRBD1 (7 bases). The CDR3 has 13 amino acids. V lost 8 bases and J 0 bases, leaving 11 bases between the germline ends. Germline CDR1 MNHNY, CDR2 SVGAGI (reference sequence). The CDR3 region has the DNA TGTGCCAGCGGAGGGACAGTCTCCTACGAGCAGTACTTC. As protein: CASGGTVSYEQYF.

This clonotype was observed a handful of times. The junction departs from the called germline gene at one end, perhaps through a read error. The chain links TRBV18 to TRBJ1-2; 8 bases are shared with TRBD1. Germline V gene sequence: CDR1 KGHSH, CDR2 LQKENI. This CDR3 spans 13 amino acids. This CDR3 is CASSPRGQDPPYF. The CDR3, as DNA: TGTGCCAGCTCACCCCGGGGACAGGATCCCCCCTACTTC.

This clonotype was detected many times. The chain carries TRBV12-3 or TRBV12-4 and TRBJ1-2; tentatively, D is TRBD1 (5 bases). V was shortened by 1 base and J by 7 bases, with 13 bases between the two germline ends. The CDR3 totals 14 residues. The CDR3 sequence: CASSLVGGLIGYTF. The CDR3, as DNA: TGTGCCAGCAGTTTAGTGGGGGGGTTAATTGGCTACACCTTC.

This clonotype was counted between two and nine times. V is TRBV6-5 and J is TRBJ2-7; 9 nucleotides agree with TRBD1. The V and J ends lost 6 bases and 2 bases, in that order; junction bases with no gene match: 8. Per the germline V gene, CDR1 is MNHEY and CDR2 is SVGAGI. The CDR3 is made up of 15 amino acids. CDR3 sequence (DNA): TGTGCCAGCAGGAGATATAGACAGGGGGCCTACGAGCAGTACTTC. Protein product: CASRRYRQGAYEQYF.

This clonotype was counted many times. The rearrangement uses TRBV20-1 and TRBJ1-2; D unresolved. Germline V lookup: CDR1 DFQATT, CDR2 SNEGSKA (reference sequence). V shed 0 bases and J shed 6 bases, with 8 bases lying between them. This CDR3 is built from 12 residues. In DNA, the CDR3 is TGCAGTGCTAGAGATCCTTGGGATGGCTACACCTTC. The encoded protein is CSARDPWDGYTF.

This rearrangement joins TRBV27 to TRBJ2-3; D ambiguous. Germline CDR1 and CDR2: MNHEY and SMNVEV (reference sequence). The V and J ends lost 4 bases and 3 bases respectively, with 20 bases between them. The CDR3 spans 17 residues. The CDR3, as DNA: TGTGCCAGCAGTTGGCCTCTGAGTAGGAGACGGACAGATACGCAGTATTTT. It encodes CASSWPLSRRRTDTQYF.

This clonotype was picked up many times. The chain has TRBV20-1 and TRBJ2-6, with D possibly TRBD1 on 6 matching bases. Germline lookup yields CDR1 DFQATT and CDR2 SNEGSKA (reference sequence). CDR3 size: 19 residues. The V and J ends lost 1 base and 0 bases respectively, with 19 bases between them. The CDR3 loop reads CSARGPLDRTHSGANVLTF. DNA of the CDR3: TGCAGTGCTAGAGGCCCCCTCGACAGGACCCACTCTGGGGCCAACGTCCTGACTTTC.

Ten or more counts support this clonotype. The rearrangement uses TRBV7-2 and TRBJ1-6; a weak D match, TRBD1 (6 bases). The germline V and J ends were trimmed by 5 bases and 10 bases, with 21 bases remaining between them. CDR1 SGHTA and CDR2 FQGNSA come from the germline V gene. This CDR3 comprises 16 residues. CDR3 sequence: CASSESLWGLNSPLHF. The CDR3 DNA is TGTGCCAGCAGCGAATCCCTGTGGGGGCTGAACTCACCCCTCCACTTT.

This clonotype was detected many times. The rearrangement uses TRBV5-1 and TRBJ1-3; unclear D gene. V lost 0 bases and J lost 0, with 7 bases in between. This CDR3 contains 15 residues. The germline V gene has CDR1 SGHRS and CDR2 YFSETQ. CDR3 protein: CASSLASGSGNTIYF. The CDR3 DNA follows: TGCGCCAGCAGCTTGGCCTCGGGCTCTGGAAACACCATATATTTT.

This clonotype turned up a few times. A much larger clone is a single base away; this may be a read error. The chain employs TRBV3-1 and TRBJ2-7, with D perhaps given as TRBD1 or TRBD2 (5 bases each). The germline CDR1 and CDR2 sequences are LGHDT and YNNKEL (reference sequence). The CDR3 loop spans 15 amino acids. The CDR3 loop reads CANSRGQGKSYEQYF. Here the CDR3 DNA reads TGTGCCAACAGCCGAGGGCAGGGAAAATCCTACGAGCAGTACTTC.